The clone carrying this T cell receptor (beta chain) appeared many times. Using RNA template, CDR3s of TCR alpha and beta were amplified with iRepertoire arm-PCR. TCRdb used MiXCR to reprocess the multiplex PCR reads, holding one entry per CDR3 protein. The sample holds under 200,000 distinct CDR3 sequences; approximately 30% are singletons and the top ten take over 20%. This specimen belongs to a study of glioma-infiltrating T cells. Unmatched junction bases numbered 12, after V lost 7 bases and J lost 5 bases. CDR1 and CDR2 (germline): MDHEN, SYDVKM. The CDR3 length is 15 residues. The chain carries TRBV28 and TRBJ2-5; 8 bases match TRBD2. The TCR originated in a human donor with low-grade glioma or glioblastoma, undergoing nonglioma brain surgery, or in good health (not recorded which). Sequencing used glioma tissue, nonneoplastic brain tissue, or PBMCs (not recorded which). CDR3 nucleotides: TGTGCCAGCAAAACTAGCGGAGGCGGGGGGGAGACCCAGTACTTC. Its translation: CASKTSGGGGETQYF.